Below, one T cell receptor beta chain is given with its context. Its antigen is unknown. TCRdb's copy holds only in-frame clones and misses some; the assay was immunoSEQ multiplex PCR. This sample carries about 580,000 clones, 95% to 98% of them seen once, and the ten largest clones take 0.3%. The sample comes from a study of shared clonotypes between healthy human individuals. In the study overall: Per donor, CD8 memory used one plate, CD8 naive used two, CD4 memory used three and CD4 naive used three.

Naivety among CD8 cells was defined by CD45RO negativity and positive CCR7 selection, thereby excluding terminally differentiated effector memory CD45RA+ cells. Donors were healthy HIV-negative adults without recently reported acute infections or vaccinations. The study's findings and limits: The study's rarefaction showed incomplete sorted-subset sequencing despite large depth.

Germline-derived CDR1 and CDR2 are LGHNA and YNFKEQ. The length of the CDR3 is 17 residues. Between the trimmed V and J ends, which lost 0 bases and 4 bases, there was a span of 16 bases. This chain links TRBV4-2 with TRBJ1-5; D remains unclear. The sequenced sample consisted of naive CD8+ T cells sorted from blood. The TCR was taken from a man aged 30-40 years in good health. The CDR3 nucleotides are TGTGCCAGCAGCCAAGATTGGCAGGCTGCCTCAAATCAGCCCCAGCATTTT. Protein product: CASSQDWQAASNQPQHF.